The present T cell receptor beta chain was sequenced within a study of T-cell reconstitution after alpha-beta-depleted transplantation in children. There are 15 residues in the CDR3. Germline CDR1 reads KGHDR; CDR2 reads SFDVKD. Losses at the gene ends were 3 bases for V and 6 bases for J; bases not matched to a gene: 7. This clonotype was recorded at least ten times. The antigen remains undetermined. A library of TCRbeta sequences, prepared with unique molecular identifiers, was generated. MiXCR, run by TCRdb on the PCR reads, gives a single entry per CDR3 protein. There are approximately 31,000 distinct CDR3 sequences in the sample; about 6.8% occur only once, and 27% lies in the top ten. General study findings and limits: It was reported that alpha-beta T cells came from several hundred expanded graft clones (about two months after transplant). TCRbeta diversity was high at day 60 in some patients (a result of surviving recipient T cells and thymic progenitors).

The starting material was peripheral blood, obtained 60 days after TCRalphabeta/CD19-depleted stem cell transplant. The chain uses TRBV24-1 and TRBJ1-5; 7 bases are shared with TRBD1. This TCR derives from a child younger than two who had a stem cell transplant for acute myeloid leukemia, so the T cells may come from the graft donor. The CDR3 sequence is CATSDRGQVVQPQHF. In DNA, the CDR3 is TGTGCCACCAGTGATCGAGGACAGGTAGTTCAGCCCCAGCATTTT.